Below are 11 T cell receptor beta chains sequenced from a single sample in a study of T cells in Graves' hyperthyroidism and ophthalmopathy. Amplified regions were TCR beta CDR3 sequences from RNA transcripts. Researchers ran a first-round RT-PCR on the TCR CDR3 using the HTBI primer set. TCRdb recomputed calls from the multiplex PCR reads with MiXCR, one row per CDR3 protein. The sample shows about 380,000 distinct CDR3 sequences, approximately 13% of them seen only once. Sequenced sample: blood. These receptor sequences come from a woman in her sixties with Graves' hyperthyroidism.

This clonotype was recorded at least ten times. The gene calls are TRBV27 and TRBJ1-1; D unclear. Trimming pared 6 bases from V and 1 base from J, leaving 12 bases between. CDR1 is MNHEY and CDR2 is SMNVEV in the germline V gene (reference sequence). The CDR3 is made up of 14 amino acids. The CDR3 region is CASSGGNTNTEAFF. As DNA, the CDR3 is TGTGCCAGCAGCGGAGGGAACACGAACACTGAAGCTTTCTTT.

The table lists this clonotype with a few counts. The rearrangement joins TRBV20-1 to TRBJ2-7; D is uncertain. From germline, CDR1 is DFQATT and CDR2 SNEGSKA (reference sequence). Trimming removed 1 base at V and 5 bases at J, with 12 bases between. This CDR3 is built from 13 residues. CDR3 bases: TGCAGTGCTAGAGGGGTCAATGAGGACGAGCAGTACTTC. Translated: CSARGVNEDEQYF.

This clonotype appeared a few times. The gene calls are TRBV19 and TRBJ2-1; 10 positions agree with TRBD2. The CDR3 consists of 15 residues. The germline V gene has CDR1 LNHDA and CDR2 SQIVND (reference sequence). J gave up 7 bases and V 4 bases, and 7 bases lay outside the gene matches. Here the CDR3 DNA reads TGTGCCAGTAGTAAGACTAGCGGGTTATCGAATGAGCAGTTCTTC. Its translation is CASSKTSGLSNEQFF.

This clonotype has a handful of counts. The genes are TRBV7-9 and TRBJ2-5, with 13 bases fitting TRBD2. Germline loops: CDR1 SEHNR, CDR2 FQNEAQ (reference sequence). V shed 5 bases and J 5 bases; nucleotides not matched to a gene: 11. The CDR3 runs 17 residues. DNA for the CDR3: TGTGCCAGCAGCCCCGGGACTAGCGGGACGACGGGGGAGACCCAGTACTTC. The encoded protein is CASSPGTSGTTGETQYF.

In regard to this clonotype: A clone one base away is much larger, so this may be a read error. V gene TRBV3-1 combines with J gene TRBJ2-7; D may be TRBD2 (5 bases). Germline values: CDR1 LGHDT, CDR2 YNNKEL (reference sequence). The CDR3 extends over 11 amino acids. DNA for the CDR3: TGTACCAGCAGCCAAGGGAGCCGGCAGTACTTC. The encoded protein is CTSSQGSRQYF.

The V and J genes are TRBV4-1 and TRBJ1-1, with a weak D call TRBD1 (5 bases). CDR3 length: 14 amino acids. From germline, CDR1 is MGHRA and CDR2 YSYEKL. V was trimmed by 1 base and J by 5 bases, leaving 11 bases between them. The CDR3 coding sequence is TGCGCCAGCAGCCAAGTAGAAAAGGGGACTGAAGCTTTCTTT. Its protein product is CASSQVEKGTEAFF.

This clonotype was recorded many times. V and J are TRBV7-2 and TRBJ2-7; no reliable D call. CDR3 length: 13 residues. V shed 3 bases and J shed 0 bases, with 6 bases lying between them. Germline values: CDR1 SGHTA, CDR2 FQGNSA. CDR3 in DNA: TGTGCCAGCAGCTTGTGGATCTCCTACGAGCAGTACTTC. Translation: CASSLWISYEQYF.

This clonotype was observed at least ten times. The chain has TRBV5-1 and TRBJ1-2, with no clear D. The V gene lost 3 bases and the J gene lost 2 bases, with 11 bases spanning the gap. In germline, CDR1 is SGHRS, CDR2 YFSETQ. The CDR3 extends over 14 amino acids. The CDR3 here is CASSWAQRNYGYTF. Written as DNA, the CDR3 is TGCGCCAGCAGCTGGGCCCAGCGAAACTATGGCTACACCTTC.

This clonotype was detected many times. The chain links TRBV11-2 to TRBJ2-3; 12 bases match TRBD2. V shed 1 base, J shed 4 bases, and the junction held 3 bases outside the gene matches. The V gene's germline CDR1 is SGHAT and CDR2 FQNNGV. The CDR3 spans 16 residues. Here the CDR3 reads CASSLGTSGIADTQYF. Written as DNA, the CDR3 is TGTGCCAGCAGCTTAGGGACTAGCGGGATCGCAGATACGCAGTATTTT.

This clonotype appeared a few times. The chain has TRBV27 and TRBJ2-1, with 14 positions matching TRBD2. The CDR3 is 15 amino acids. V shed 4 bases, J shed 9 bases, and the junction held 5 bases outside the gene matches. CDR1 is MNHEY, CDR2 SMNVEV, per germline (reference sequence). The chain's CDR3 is CASSYGLAGGGEQFF. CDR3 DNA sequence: TGTGCCAGCAGTTACGGACTAGCGGGGGGCGGTGAGCAGTTCTTC.

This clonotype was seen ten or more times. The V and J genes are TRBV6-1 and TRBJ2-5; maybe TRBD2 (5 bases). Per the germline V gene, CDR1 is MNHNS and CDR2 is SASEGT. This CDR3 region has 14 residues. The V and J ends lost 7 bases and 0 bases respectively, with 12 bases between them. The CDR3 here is CASNPPGYQETQYF. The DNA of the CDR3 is TGTGCCAGCAACCCCCCGGGGTACCAAGAGACCCAGTACTTC.